The entry below gives a single TCR beta chain sequence along with its context. The sample comes from a study of blood T cell repertoires in COVID-19. Study information: The United States, Italy and Spain were the sources of the acute and convalescent COVID-19 samples. Sample material is recorded as cDNA or gDNA derived from T cells, B-cell-depleted T cells, or PBMCs.

Germline CDR1 and CDR2: MNHNY and SVGAGI (reference sequence). V lost 6 bases, J lost 3 bases, and 14 bases lay in between. CDR3 length equals 14 residues. Original processing notes: Reference gene primer amplification yielded estimated nucleated cell counts. Using immunoSEQ multiplex PCR, the repertoire was profiled, and TCRdb retains in-frame clones only, with some absent. The V and J calls and clone size are taken from that table; D and trimming were inferred from the DNA. This table has under 350,000 clones, around 86% appearing once. Sequencing input: peripheral blood. The rearrangement links TRBV6-6 to TRBJ1-2; TRBD1 is a possible D gene (6 bases). The TCR sequence derives from a human donor in a cohort sampled during active COVID-19. CDR3 sequence (DNA): TGTGCCAGCAGGGACACAGGGTGGGACTATGGCTACACCTTC. This codes for CASRDTGWDYGYTF.